The clone carrying this T cell receptor (beta chain) was found many times. Its antigen is still unknown. This sample is drawn from a study of human T cells and chemical hapten exposure. Overall study findings and caveats: With DPC sensitization, TCRs exceeding 1 in 1000 frequency showed no change.

V was shortened by 7 bases and J by 10 bases, with 10 bases between the two germline ends. Germline CDR1 reads SGDLS; CDR2 reads YYNGEE. The CDR3 totals 10 residues. Using its own MiXCR run on the RACE reads, TCRdb lists one record per CDR3 protein. Here the sample spans some 170,000 distinct CDR3 sequences, roughly 25% being singletons. Time point in this sample: patch test 3, about 24 weeks after DPC sensitization. Treatment described: therapeutic diphenylcyclopropenone sensitization with weekly scalp DPC. The V call is TRBV9, the J call TRBJ2-3; perhaps TRBD1 as D (5 bases). Sequenced material: whole blood, taken in connection with sensitization to the hapten diphenylcyclopropenone (DPC). This clonotype was sampled from a woman between 18 and 29 years old with alopecia areata. Some clones in this sample may be carry-over from other donors' samples. CDR3 nucleotide sequence: TGTGCCAGCGGGCAGGGCGCGCAGTATTTT. This codes for CASGQGAQYF.